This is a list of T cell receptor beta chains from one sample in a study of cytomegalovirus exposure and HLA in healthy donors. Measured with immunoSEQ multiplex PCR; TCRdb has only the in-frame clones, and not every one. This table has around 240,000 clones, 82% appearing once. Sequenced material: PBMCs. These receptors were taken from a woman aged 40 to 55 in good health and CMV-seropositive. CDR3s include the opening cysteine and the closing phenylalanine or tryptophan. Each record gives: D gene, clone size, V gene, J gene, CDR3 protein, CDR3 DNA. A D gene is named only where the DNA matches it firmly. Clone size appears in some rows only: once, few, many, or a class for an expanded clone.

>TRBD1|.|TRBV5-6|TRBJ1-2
CASSGDRVIYGYTF
TGTGCCAGCAGTGGGGACAGGGTAATTTATGGCTACACCTTC
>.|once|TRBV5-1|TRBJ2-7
CASSSSAGSTEQYF
TGCGCCAGCAGCTCTTCCGCAGGGTCCACCGAGCAGTACTTC
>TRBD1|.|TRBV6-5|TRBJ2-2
CASRLGQANTGELFF
TGTGCCAGCAGGCTTGGACAGGCGAACACCGGGGAGCTGTTTTTT
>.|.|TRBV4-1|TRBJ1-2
CASSQTRANYGYTF
TGCGCCAGCAGCCAAACGCGGGCGAACTATGGCTACACCTTC
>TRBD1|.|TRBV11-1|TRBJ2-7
CASSPRTGDYEQYF
TGTGCCAGCAGCCCCAGGACAGGGGATTACGAGCAGTACTTC
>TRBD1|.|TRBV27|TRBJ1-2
CASSIQTGAGGYTF
TGTGCCAGCAGTATTCAGACAGGGGCTGGTGGCTACACCTTC
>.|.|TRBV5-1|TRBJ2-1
CASSRPRDSSYNEQFF
TGCGCCAGCAGCCGTCCCCGGGACTCTTCCTACAATGAGCAGTTCTTC
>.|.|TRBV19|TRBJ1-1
CASSNVGTMNTEAFF
TGTGCCAGTAGTAATGTGGGGACTATGAACACTGAAGCTTTCTTT
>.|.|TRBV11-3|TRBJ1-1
CASSTRTSEAFF
TGTGCCAGCAGCACCAGGACTAGCGAAGCTTTCTTT
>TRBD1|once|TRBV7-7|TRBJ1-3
CASSRDRGAGNTIYF
TGTGCCAGCAGCAGAGACAGGGGTGCTGGAAACACCATATATTTT
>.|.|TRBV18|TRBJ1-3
CASSIDLGLLSGNTIYF
TGTGCCAGCTCTATCGACCTGGGCCTACTCTCTGGAAACACCATATATTTT
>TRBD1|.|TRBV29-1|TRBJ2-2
CSVERRGLTGELFF
TGCAGCGTTGAACGCAGGGGGCTCACCGGGGAGCTGTTTTTT